The 2 T cell receptor beta chains below were found in one sample sequenced in a study of vaccination and CD4 T cells after COVID-19. The Oncomine TCR Beta short-read assay sequenced DNA from cultured CD4+ T cells. One entry per CDR3 protein, called by TCRdb with MiXCR from the PCR reads. Of approximately 21,000 distinct CDR3 sequences listed, roughly two fifths are singletons. As for treatment: roughly 10-day PBMC culture with coronavirus spike peptide pools or control peptides (ViraFEST assay). What these receptors recognize is not known. The material sequenced was CD4+ T cells from blood, cultured in vitro, taken after SARS-CoV-2 vaccination. The receptors were gathered from a human donor who had recovered from COVID-19.

In this sample, this clonotype turned up a few times. V usage is TRBV6-1 and J usage is TRBJ2-7, with a possible D match to TRBD2 (6 bases). This CDR3 is 18 amino acids long. Germline V lookup: CDR1 MNHNS, CDR2 SASEGT. The V and J ends lost 6 bases and 0 bases respectively, with 24 bases between them. CDR3 in DNA: TGTGCCAGCAGCCCTTCCCTGGAGAACCTCGGGGGCTCCTACGAGCAGTACTTC. It specifies CASSPSLENLGGSYEQYF.

This CDR3 is CASSRRTGMDEKLFF. DNA of the CDR3: TGTGCCAGTAGTAGACGGACAGGGATGGATGAAAAACTGTTTTTT. The genes are TRBV19 and TRBJ1-4; 8 bases are a match to TRBD1. After removal of 4 bases from V and 6 bases from J, the junction contained 7 bases not matched to a gene. The CDR3 is made up of 15 amino acids. Germline CDR1 LNHDA, CDR2 SQIVND (reference sequence).